This is a list of T cell receptor beta chains from one sample in a study of OX40 agonist ivuxolimab in advanced cancers. Clones were read by immunoSEQ multiplex PCR, and TCRdb kept only the in-frame ones, dropping some. The repertoire holds approximately 22,000 clones, with more than 70% as singletons. The sample here was CD4+ or CD8+ T cells sorted from blood, taken in a trial of the OX40 agonist ivuxolimab. The receptors shown here come from an adult with an advanced solid tumor such as melanoma, head and neck, liver or kidney cancer. Each CDR3 is given with its conserved first and last residue. The D gene is left open where the match is weak. Clone size is given for some rows only: seen once, a few or many times, or a class if the clone is expanded.

J | D | size | V | DNA | CDR3
TRBJ1-5 | - | - | TRBV21-1 | TGTGCCAGCAGCAAAGTTTACCCAGAACCCCAGCCCCAGCATTTT | CASSKVYPEPQPQHF
TRBJ2-1 | - | - | TRBV30 | TGTGCCTGGAGTCCCGGGACATTTTACAATGAGCAGTTCTTC | CAWSPGTFYNEQFF
TRBJ2-3 | TRBD2 | - | TRBV9 | TGTGCCAGCAGCACCCCTAGCGGGAGCACAGATACGCAGTATTTT | CASSTPSGSTDTQYF
TRBJ2-1 | TRBD2 | - | TRBV9 | TGTGCCAGCAGCGTAGAGGATAGCGGGACTAATGAGCAGTTCTTC | CASSVEDSGTNEQFF
TRBJ2-5 | TRBD2 | - | TRBV6-5 | TGTGCCAGCAGAATAGGGACTAGCGGAAAAGAGACCCAGTACTTC | CASRIGTSGKETQYF
TRBJ1-5 | - | - | TRBV19 | TGTGCCAGTAGTTTCCGTCCAAATAGCAATCAGCCCCAGCATTTT | CASSFRPNSNQPQHF
TRBJ2-5 | TRBD2 | - | TRBV5-4 | TGTGCCAGCAGCTTGATCTTCGTTTCGCCGACTAGCGGGCAAGAGACCCAGTACTTC | CASSLIFVSPTSGQETQYF
TRBJ2-7 | - | - | TRBV4-3 | TGCGCCAGCAGCCAAATAGCAGGGGTCCTCTCCTACGAGCAGTACTTC | CASSQIAGVLSYEQYF
TRBJ1-5 | TRBD1 | - | TRBV27 | TGTGCCAGCAGTCCAGGGACAGGGGGGAATCAGCCCCAGCATTTT | CASSPGTGGNQPQHF
TRBJ1-4 | TRBD1 | - | TRBV27 | TGTGCCAGCAGTTTCCTCACACTGACAGGGGTAAAGGAAAAACTGTTTTTT | CASSFLTLTGVKEKLFF
TRBJ2-1 | - | - | TRBV7-2 | TGTGCCAGCAGCGAATTATCAAGCGTGTTCTACAATGAGCAGTTCTTC | CASSELSSVFYNEQFF
TRBJ2-7 | TRBD1 | - | TRBV7-2 | TGTGCCAGCAGCCGACAGGGGTTCTCCTACGAGCAGTACTTC | CASSRQGFSYEQYF
TRBJ2-2 | - | - | TRBV13 | TGTGCCAGCAGCTTACGGGGGTCGGGCACCGGGGAGCTGTTTTTT | CASSLRGSGTGELFF
TRBJ2-7 | TRBD1 | once | TRBV6-1 | TGTGCCAGCAGTGAATTGGCAGGGGGCGCCTACGAGCAGTACTTC | CASSELAGGAYEQYF
TRBJ2-1 | TRBD1 | - | TRBV18 | TGTGCCAGCTCACCGGCGAGACAGGGTTTGGGTGAGCAGTTCTTC | CASSPARQGLGEQFF
TRBJ2-5 | - | - | TRBV19 | TGTGCCAGTAGCCAGGGGTCCGATCACTGGGAGACCCAGTACTTC | CASSQGSDHWETQYF
TRBJ2-7 | TRBD1 | - | TRBV9 | TGTGCCAGCAGCTCCGGGACAGCAAGTTCCGAGCAGTACTTC | CASSSGTASSEQYF
TRBJ2-7 | TRBD1 | - | TRBV4-1 | TGCGCCAGCAGCCAAGCAACGACAGGGTGGCCCTACGAGCAGTACTTC | CASSQATTGWPYEQYF
TRBJ2-7 | - | - | TRBV13 | TGTGCCAGCAGCTTAAGTCGGGGCGTGGGGGAGCAGTACTTC | CASSLSRGVGEQYF
TRBJ2-7 | TRBD1 | - | TRBV5-1 | TGCGCCAGCAGCCACCCTCTGAACGGACAGGGTGTTTACGAGCAGTACTTC | CASSHPLNGQGVYEQYF
TRBJ2-1 | TRBD2 | - | TRBV19 | TGTGCCAGTAGTATTCGGGGGGATGGGTACAATGAGCAGTTCTTC | CASSIRGDGYNEQFF
TRBJ1-5 | - | medium-sized | TRBV7-6 | TGTGCCAGCAGCTTAGGGGTGGATCAGCCCCAGCATTTT | CASSLGVDQPQHF
TRBJ2-3 | - | - | TRBV11-2 | TGTGCCAGCAGCTGGGGCCTAGAGGGAGATACGCAGTATTTT | CASSWGLEGDTQYF
TRBJ2-3 | TRBD2 | - | TRBV7-7 | TGTGCCAGCAGCCCGGAGCGTGCAGCGGGAGGGCTCGCAGATACGCAGTATTTT | CASSPERAAGGLADTQYF
TRBJ2-7 | - | once | TRBV29-1 | TGCAGCGTGTTGGACCCCCGGAACTACGAGCAGTACTTC | CSVLDPRNYEQYF